This is a list of T cell receptor beta chains from one sample in a study of cytomegalovirus exposure and HLA in healthy donors. The method was immunoSEQ multiplex PCR; TCRdb's version includes in-frame clones alone and lacks a portion of them. The sample lists 120,000 or so clones, approximately 66% occurring once. Sequenced input: PBMCs. The receptors were sampled from a woman aged 40 to 55 in good health and CMV-seropositive. Each CDR3 is given with its conserved first and last residue. D genes are given only for firm matches. Part of the rows lack a size; the others show once, few, many or a class for expanded clones.

CDR3	DNA	D	size	length	V	J
CASSRRQGDTQYF	TGCGCCAGCAGCAGGAGGCAAGGAGATACGCAGTATTTT	NA	NA	13	TRBV10-1	TRBJ2-3
CASSRGLANEKLFF	TGTGCCAGTTCAAGGGGGTTGGCTAATGAAAAACTGTTTTTT	NA	NA	14	TRBV19	TRBJ1-4
CASSLEQGASAKNIQYF	TGTGCCAGCAGCTTAGAACAGGGGGCCTCAGCCAAAAACATTCAGTACTTC	TRBD1	NA	17	TRBV7-8	TRBJ2-4
CASSIPQDRLNEQFF	TGTGCCAGTAGTATCCCCCAAGACAGGCTCAATGAGCAGTTCTTC	NA	few	15	TRBV19	TRBJ2-1
CASSSTSGYEQYF	TGTGCCAGCAGTTCGACTAGCGGCTACGAGCAGTACTTC	TRBD2	once	13	TRBV27	TRBJ2-7
CASSERGFNEQFF	TGTGCCAGCAGTGAACGGGGTTTTAATGAGCAGTTCTTC	NA	few	13	TRBV25-1	TRBJ2-1
CAWRGRRTGAYEQYF	TGTGCCTGGAGGGGCAGGAGGACAGGGGCCTACGAGCAGTACTTC	TRBD1	few	15	TRBV30	TRBJ2-7
CASSLGAGGSFTEAFF	TGTGCCAGCAGCTTGGGGGCAGGGGGGTCGTTCACTGAAGCTTTCTTT	TRBD1	NA	16	TRBV5-4	TRBJ1-1
CAISEYGWRGYTF	TGTGCCATCAGTGAGTACGGGTGGCGTGGCTACACCTTC	NA	NA	13	TRBV10-3	TRBJ1-2
CASSLRGPSYNEQFF	TGTGCCAGCAGTTTACGAGGGCCCTCCTACAATGAGCAGTTCTTC	NA	NA	15	TRBV27	TRBJ2-1
CASSFSGTAPGEQYF	TGTGCCAGCAGCTTTTCCGGGACAGCTCCGGGCGAGCAGTACTTC	TRBD1	once	15	TRBV7-2	TRBJ2-7
CASPGAYRGNQPQHF	TGTGCCAGCCCGGGCGCCTACAGGGGAAATCAGCCCCAGCATTTT	TRBD1	NA	15	TRBV6-9	TRBJ1-5
CASSDSIGRLGYNEQFF	TGTGCCAGCAGTGACTCTATTGGGAGACTAGGCTACAATGAGCAGTTCTTC	NA	NA	17	TRBV6-4	TRBJ2-1
CASSLQGGVTEAFF	TGTGCCAGCAGCTTACAGGGCGGAGTGACTGAAGCTTTCTTT	NA	few	14	TRBV7-6	TRBJ1-1
CASSDQRISTDTQYF	TGTGCCAGCAGTGACCAGAGGATTTCGACAGATACGCAGTATTTT	NA	NA	15	TRBV2	TRBJ2-3
CASSYQGKPNTEAFF	TGTGCCAGCAGCTATCAGGGAAAACCCAACACTGAAGCTTTCTTT	NA	NA	15	TRBV6-1	TRBJ1-1
CASSGRDSYTGELFF	TGTGCCAGCAGCGGGCGGGACAGTTACACCGGGGAGCTGTTTTTT	NA	NA	15	TRBV5-4	TRBJ2-2
CASSEREEVGELFF	TGTGCCAGCAGCGAGCGGGAAGAAGTCGGGGAGCTGTTTTTT	TRBD2	NA	14	TRBV9	TRBJ2-2
CASSPWPSYNEQFF	TGTGCCAGCAGTCCCTGGCCCTCCTACAATGAGCAGTTCTTC	NA	NA	14	TRBV6-4	TRBJ2-1
CASSPGLGGGTGELFF	TGTGCCAGCAGCCCGGGACTAGGGGGGGGCACCGGGGAGCTGTTTTTT	TRBD2	NA	16	TRBV7-6	TRBJ2-2
CASRRTGAPSGYTF	TGTGCCAGCAGGAGAACAGGGGCTCCCTCTGGCTACACCTTC	TRBD1	few	14	TRBV6-1	TRBJ1-2
CASSQTTGVYEQYF	TGTGCCAGCAGTCAAACTACAGGGGTCTACGAGCAGTACTTC	TRBD1	few	14	TRBV6-5	TRBJ2-7
CASSLSGDRANYGYTF	TGTGCCAGCAGTTTATCTGGGGACAGGGCTAACTATGGCTACACCTTC	TRBD1	NA	16	TRBV27	TRBJ1-2
CASSRTLTGDEQYF	TGTGCCAGCAGCCGCACCCTGACAGGGGACGAGCAGTACTTC	TRBD1	NA	14	TRBV6-5	TRBJ2-7
CASSWDRNTEAFF	TGCGCCAGCAGCTGGGACAGGAACACTGAAGCTTTCTTT	TRBD1	few	13	TRBV5-1	TRBJ1-1
CASSLGRAASYEQYF	TGTGCCAGCAGCTTAGGCAGGGCCGCGTCCTACGAGCAGTACTTC	NA	once	15	TRBV11-3	TRBJ2-7
CASSLGQGISGNTIYF	TGCGCCAGCAGCTTGGGACAGGGAATCTCTGGAAACACCATATATTTT	TRBD1	NA	16	TRBV5-1	TRBJ1-3